These 6 T cell receptor beta chains share one sample of origin, sequenced in a study of T cell responses to AZD1222 COVID-19 vaccine. Using immunoSEQ multiplex PCR, the repertoire was profiled, and TCRdb retains in-frame clones only, with some absent. The table includes about 39,000 clones, 80% to 90% detected once. The sequences come from peripheral blood, collected 28 days after the second dose of the MenACWY control vaccine. The origin of the receptors is an adult who received the MenACWY meningococcal vaccine as a control.

The V and J genes are TRBV19 and TRBJ2-3; D is ambiguous. Germline-derived CDR1 and CDR2 are LNHDA and SQIVND (reference sequence). CDR3 length equals 14 residues. V lost 6 bases and J lost 0, with 10 bases in between. The CDR3 sequence is CASSGTFSTDTQYF. CDR3 bases: TGTGCCAGTAGCGGAACTTTTAGCACAGATACGCAGTATTTT. Together with reference TRBV19 and TRBJ2-3, the CDR3 gives the full variable domain: DGGITQSPKYLFRKEGQNVTLSCEQNLNHDAMYWYRQDPGQGLRLIYYSQIVNDFQKGDIAEGYSVSREKKESFPLTVTSAQKNPTAFYLCASSGTFSTDTQYFGPGTRLTVL.

The gene calls are TRBV6-5 and TRBJ2-1; possibly TRBD2 for D (6 bases). From germline, CDR1 is MNHEY and CDR2 SVGAGI. The CDR3 has 12 amino acids. Trimming left V 8 bases short and J 5 bases short, with 10 bases between. This chain's CDR3 is CASRRLDNEQFF. The CDR3 bases are TGTGCCAGCCGACGACTAGACAATGAGCAGTTCTTC.

This rearrangement joins TRBV28 to TRBJ2-3; no clear D. CDR1 and CDR2 (germline): MDHEN, SYDVKM. The germline V and J ends were trimmed by 5 bases and 7 bases, with 4 bases remaining between them. CDR3 length: 10 amino acids. Written as DNA, the CDR3 is TGTGCCAGCAGTAAAAATACGCAGTATTTT. Encoded protein: CASSKNTQYF.

The CDR3 is CASSFSPRTGTNQPQHF. DNA of the CDR3: TGTGCCAGCAGTTTCTCGCCTAGAACAGGGACCAATCAGCCCCAGCATTTT. The V and J genes are TRBV27 and TRBJ1-5; tentatively, D is TRBD1 (6 bases). The ends were cut back, 3 bases at V and 3 bases at J, with 18 bases in the middle. The germline CDR1 and CDR2 sequences are MNHEY and SMNVEV (reference sequence). The CDR3 covers 17 residues.

The V call is TRBV19, the J call TRBJ2-5; TRBD2 matches 9 bases. Germline V gene sequence: CDR1 LNHDA, CDR2 SQIVND (reference sequence). This CDR3 contains 15 residues. V lost 6 bases, J lost 1 base, and 6 bases stayed unmatched. The CDR3 DNA follows: TGTGCCAGTAGCATCAGCGGGAGGACCCAAGAGACCCAGTACTTC. Translating it yields CASSISGRTQETQYF.

The DNA of the CDR3 is TGTGCCAGCAGATCGACAGGGGGTCCTGACGAGCAGTACTTC. Its translation: CASRSTGGPDEQYF. This chain uses TRBV6-5 with TRBJ2-7; 9 bases line up with TRBD1. The germline CDR1 and CDR2 sequences are MNHEY and SVGAGI. The CDR3 consists of 14 residues. The ends lost 6 bases at V and 5 bases at J; junction bases unmatched: 8.